This T cell receptor beta chain was identified in a study of cytomegalovirus exposure and HLA in healthy donors. As to this clone: What it recognizes is unknown.

Profiling relied on immunoSEQ multiplex PCR, and the TCRdb table lists in-frame clones only, not all of them. Of about 140,000 clones in the sample, roughly nine tenths were seen once. Whole-study results and caveats: The authors confirmed in vitro that three CMV-associated chains were specific for CMV antigens.

Input material: PBMCs. The origin of this receptor is a man younger than 30 in good health and CMV-seronegative.

In DNA form, the CDR3 reads TGTGCCAGCAGCTTAGCCCGACGAGGGAGGTTTTACAATGAGCAGTTCTTC. Its translation: CASSLARRGRFYNEQFF. The chain uses TRBV7-6 and TRBJ2-1; TRBD2 is a possible D gene (6 bases). The CDR3 is 17 residues long. Trimming took off 0 bases at V and 4 bases at J, with 16 bases between the two ends. Looked up from germline, CDR1 is SGHVS and CDR2 is FNYEAQ.